A single sample gave rise to the 5 T cell receptor beta chains below, sequenced in a study of cytomegalovirus exposure and HLA in healthy donors. PCR involved 60 Vbeta and 13 Jbeta primers. Only in-frame clones appear in the TCRdb table, and some are missing; sequencing was by immunoSEQ multiplex PCR. The sample holds 74,000 or so clones, 65% to 70% seen once. The sample consisted of PBMCs. Receptors were obtained from a woman aged 25 to 39 in good health and CMV-seronegative.

The rearrangement joins TRBV6-5 to TRBJ1-3, with D tentatively TRBD1 (5 bases). The CDR3 has 13 amino acids. V was cut by 5 bases and J by 3 bases, with 8 bases left in between. Germline CDR1 MNHEY, CDR2 SVGAGI. As DNA, the CDR3 is TGTGCCAGCAGTGAGCAGGGTGGAAACACCATATATTTT. It encodes CASSEQGGNTIYF.

The V gene is TRBV19, the J gene TRBJ2-1; 11 positions match TRBD2. Germline CDR1 reads LNHDA; CDR2 reads SQIVND (reference sequence). CDR3 size: 15 residues. The ends lost 2 bases at V and 10 bases at J; junction bases unmatched: 7. This CDR3 is CASSITSGGGGEQFF. The CDR3 region has the DNA TGTGCCAGTAGTATAACTAGCGGGGGAGGAGGGGAGCAGTTCTTC.

This chain connects TRBV27 to TRBJ2-5; TRBD2 matches 9 bases. Germline V gene sequence: CDR1 MNHEY, CDR2 SMNVEV (reference sequence). The CDR3 is 16 amino acids. Trimming cost V 5 bases and J 1 base; bases outside gene matches: 8. CDR3 DNA: TGTGCCAGCAGTCCCCAAGGGCGGGGGGGCCAAGAGACCCAGTACTTC. It translates to CASSPQGRGGQETQYF.

The chain recombines TRBV28 with TRBJ2-2, with D maybe TRBD2 (5 bases). CDR3 size: 17 residues. Germline lookup yields CDR1 MDHEN and CDR2 SYDVKM. The V gene lost 0 bases and the J gene lost 3 bases, with 14 bases spanning the gap. CDR3 loop: CASSLWDLGLDTGELFF. The CDR3 coding sequence is TGTGCCAGCAGTTTATGGGACTTAGGGCTAGACACCGGGGAGCTGTTTTTT.

The chain carries TRBV19 and TRBJ2-3; 10 bases fit TRBD1. V trimming: 6 bases; J trimming: 10 bases; junction bases outside the gene matches: 10. Germline V gives CDR1 LNHDA, CDR2 SQIVND (reference sequence). This CDR3 region has 14 residues. In DNA form, the CDR3 reads TGTGCCAGTAGGAGACAGGGGGCCGGGGGGGCGCAGTATTTT. It codes for CASRRQGAGGAQYF.